The entry that follows covers one T cell receptor beta chain sequence. Use of 60 Vbeta and 13 Jbeta primers characterized the PCR. The method was immunoSEQ multiplex PCR; TCRdb's version includes in-frame clones alone and lacks a portion of them. The repertoire consists of around 120,000 clones, with 65% to 80% occurring once and the leading ten covering roughly 30%. This sample is part of a study of cytomegalovirus exposure and HLA in healthy donors. Sequenced material: PBMCs. The clonotype comes from a man aged 60 to 75 in good health and CMV-seropositive.

Here the CDR3 reads CASSDRVGFYGYTF. CDR3 DNA: TGTGCCAGCAGTGACAGGGTGGGGTTCTATGGCTACACCTTC. The chain is built from TRBV28 and TRBJ1-2, with 7 bases fitting TRBD1. The germline V gene encodes CDR1 MDHEN and CDR2 SYDVKM. J lost 4 bases, V lost 5 bases, and 7 bases had no gene match. The CDR3 length is 14 residues.